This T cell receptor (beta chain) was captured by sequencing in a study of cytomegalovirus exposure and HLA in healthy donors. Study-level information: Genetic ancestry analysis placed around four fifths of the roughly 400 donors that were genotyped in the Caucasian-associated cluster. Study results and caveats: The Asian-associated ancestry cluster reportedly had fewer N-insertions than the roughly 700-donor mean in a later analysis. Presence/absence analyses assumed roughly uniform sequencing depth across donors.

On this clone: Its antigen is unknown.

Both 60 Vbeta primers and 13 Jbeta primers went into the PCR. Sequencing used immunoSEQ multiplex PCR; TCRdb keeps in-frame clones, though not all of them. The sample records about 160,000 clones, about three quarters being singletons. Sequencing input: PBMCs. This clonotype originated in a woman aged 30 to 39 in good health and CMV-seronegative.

In DNA, the CDR3 is TGCGCCAGCAGCCAAGAGGGGTGGGGGCCTATATCGCCCCAGCATTTT. Translating it yields CASSQEGWGPISPQHF. This chain connects TRBV4-1 to TRBJ1-5; weak D call: TRBD1 (6 bases). The germline V gene encodes CDR1 MGHRA and CDR2 YSYEKL. The V end was cut by 0 bases, the J end by 9 bases, with 18 bases between. CDR3 length: 16 residues.